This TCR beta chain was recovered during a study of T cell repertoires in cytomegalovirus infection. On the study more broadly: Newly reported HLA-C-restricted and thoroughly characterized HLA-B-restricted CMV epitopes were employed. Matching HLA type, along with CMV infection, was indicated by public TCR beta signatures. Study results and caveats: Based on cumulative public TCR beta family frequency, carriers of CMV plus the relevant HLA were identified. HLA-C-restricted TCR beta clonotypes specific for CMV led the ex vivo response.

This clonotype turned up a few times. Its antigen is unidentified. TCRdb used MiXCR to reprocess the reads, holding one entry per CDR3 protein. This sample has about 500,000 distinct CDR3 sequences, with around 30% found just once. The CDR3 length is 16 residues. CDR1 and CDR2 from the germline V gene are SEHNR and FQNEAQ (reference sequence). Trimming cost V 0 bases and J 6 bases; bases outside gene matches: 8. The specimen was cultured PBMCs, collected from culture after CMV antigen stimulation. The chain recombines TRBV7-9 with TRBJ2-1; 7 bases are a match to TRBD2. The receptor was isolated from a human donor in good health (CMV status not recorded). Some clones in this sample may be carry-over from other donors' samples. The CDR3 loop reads CASSLALGGSRNEQFF. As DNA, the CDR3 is TGTGCCAGCAGCTTAGCTCTGGGAGGGTCTCGCAATGAGCAGTTCTTC.